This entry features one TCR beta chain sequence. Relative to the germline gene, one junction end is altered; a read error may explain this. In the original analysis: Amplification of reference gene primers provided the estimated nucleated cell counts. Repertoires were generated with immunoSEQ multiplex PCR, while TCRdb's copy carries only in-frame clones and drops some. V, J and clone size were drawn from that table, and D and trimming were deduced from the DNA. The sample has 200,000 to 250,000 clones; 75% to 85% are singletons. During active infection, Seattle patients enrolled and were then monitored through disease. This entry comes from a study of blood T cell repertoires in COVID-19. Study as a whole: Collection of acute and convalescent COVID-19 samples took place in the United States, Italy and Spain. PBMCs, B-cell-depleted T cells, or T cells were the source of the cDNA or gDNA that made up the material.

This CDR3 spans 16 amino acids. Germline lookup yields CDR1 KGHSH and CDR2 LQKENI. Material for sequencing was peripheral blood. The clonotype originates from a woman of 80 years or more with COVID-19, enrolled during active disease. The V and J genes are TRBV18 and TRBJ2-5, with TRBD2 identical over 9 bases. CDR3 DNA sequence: TGTGCCAGCTCCCCACCGGGCGGGAGGGCCGTGGAGACCCAGTACTTC. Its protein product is CASSPPGGRAVETQYF. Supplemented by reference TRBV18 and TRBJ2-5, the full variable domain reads NAGVMQNPRHLVRRRGQEARLRCSPMKGHSHVYWYRQLPEEGLKFMVYLQKENIIDESGMPKERFSAEFPKEGPSILRIQQVVRGDSAAYFCASSPPGGRAVETQYFGPGTRLLVL.